Following are 28 T cell receptor beta chains from one sample sequenced in a study of blood T cells in healthy people across ages. Combining a sample-barcoded 5' primer with a J-beta primer mix, a second PCR ran for 7 to 11 cycles. TCRdb itself ran the 5' RACE reads through MiXCR, one entry per CDR3 protein. The sample carries over 600,000 distinct CDR3 sequences, 40% to 50% recorded once. Sequencing used blood. The receptors stem from a man older than 75 in good health.

The rearrangement uses TRBV5-1 and TRBJ2-1; TRBD2 aligns across 12 bases. CDR1 is SGHRS, CDR2 YFSETQ, per germline. The ends lost 4 bases at V and 6 bases at J; junction bases unmatched: 11. This CDR3 comprises 17 residues. The chain's CDR3 is CASSTGLAGTPLNEQFF. The CDR3 region has the DNA TGCGCCAGCAGCACAGGACTAGCGGGAACCCCCCTCAATGAGCAGTTCTTC. The whole variable domain, filled in from reference TRBV5-1 and TRBJ2-1, reads KAGVTQTPRYLIKTRGQQVTLSCSPISGHRSVSWYQQTPGQGLQFLFEYFSETQRNKGNFPGRFSGRQFSNSRSEMNVSTLELGDSALYLCASSTGLAGTPLNEQFFGPGTRLTVL.

This clonotype was recorded only once. The chain joins TRBV20-1 to TRBJ2-7, with 9 bases that match TRBD1. With 4 bases clipped from V and 5 bases from J, the junction kept 9 bases outside the gene matches. The length of the CDR3 is 14 residues. Germline V lookup: CDR1 DFQATT, CDR2 SNEGSKA (reference sequence). The CDR3 is CSATPTGGKDEQYF. The CDR3 bases are TGCAGTGCTACACCGACAGGGGGGAAAGACGAGCAGTACTTC.

Points on this clonotype: One end of the junction fails to match germline, which may point to a read error. This chain uses TRBV6-6 with TRBJ2-3; TRBD1 aligns across 10 bases. The CDR3 is 14 residues long. Per germline, CDR1 MNHNY and CDR2 SVGAGI (reference sequence). CDR3 in DNA: TGTGCCAGCGAGGGGGGACAGGGGCTAGATACGCAGTATTTC. This codes for CASEGGQGLDTQYF.

This rearrangement joins TRBV20-1 to TRBJ1-5; TRBD1 agrees at 9 bases. The V gene end was trimmed by 5 bases and the J gene end by 0 bases; junction bases not matched to a gene: 2. The germline CDR1 and CDR2 sequences are DFQATT and SNEGSKA (reference sequence). The CDR3 is 14 residues long. This chain's CDR3 is CSAGQGISNQPQHF. DNA of the CDR3: TGCAGTGCTGGACAGGGGATTAGCAATCAGCCCCAGCATTTT.

This clonotype was seen more than once but under ten times. CDR3 in amino acids: CASSELGSPQKETQYF. CDR3 nucleotides: TGTGCCAGCAGTGAACTAGGGTCACCACAGAAGGAGACCCAGTACTTC. The chain carries TRBV2 and TRBJ2-5; no clear D gene. This CDR3 is 16 amino acids long. V lost 2 bases and J lost 5, with 18 bases in between. Germline V gene sequence: CDR1 SNHLY, CDR2 FYNNEI.

The rearrangement links TRBV28 to TRBJ2-7, with 11 bases identical to TRBD1. Losses at the gene ends were 6 bases for V and 7 bases for J; bases not matched to a gene: 11. Germline V gene lookup returns CDR1 MDHEN and CDR2 SYDVKM. The CDR3 is 15 amino acids. CDR3 nucleotide sequence: TGTGCCAGCAGGCCAACTGGACAGGGGGCTGGAGAGCAGTACTTC. Translated: CASRPTGQGAGEQYF.

Concerning this clonotype: A much bigger clone sits one base away, suggesting this may be a read error. This chain links TRBV7-2 with TRBJ2-1; 14 bases match TRBD2. V was clipped by 5 bases and J by 10 bases; unmatched bases: 7. The germline V gene has CDR1 SGHTA and CDR2 FQGNSA. The CDR3 loop spans 15 amino acids. The DNA of the CDR3 is TGTGCCAGCAGCGCGGGACTAGCGGGAGCTTACGAGCAGTTCTTC. It translates to CASSAGLAGAYEQFF.

For this clonotype: Compared with germline, one end of the junction differs, possibly owing to a read error. The chain recombines TRBV4-3 with TRBJ2-6, with a possible D match to TRBD2 (6 bases). Looked up from germline, CDR1 is LGHNA and CDR2 is YSLEER. CDR3 length: 19 amino acids. CDR3 coding DNA: TGCGCCAACAGCCAACAGAGCGGGCGCACCGGCTCTGGGGCCAACGTCCTGACTTTC. Encoded protein: CANSQQSGRTGSGANVLTF.

The CDR3 sequence is CASSLVVGQGTIETQYF. CDR3 DNA: TGTGCCAGCAGCTTGGTGGTCGGACAGGGGACAATCGAGACCCAGTACTTC. The V gene is TRBV5-6, the J gene TRBJ2-5; 9 bases align to TRBD1. This CDR3 is 17 amino acids long. The junction had 11 bases not matched to a gene; V was cut back by 0 bases and J by 5 bases. Looked up from germline, CDR1 is SGHDT and CDR2 is YYEEEE.

The gene calls are TRBV27 and TRBJ2-5; maybe TRBD2 (7 bases). Germline values: CDR1 MNHEY, CDR2 SMNVEV (reference sequence). V was cut by 0 bases and J by 1 base, with 15 bases left in between. This CDR3 is built from 17 residues. The CDR3 nucleotides read TGTGCCAGCAGTTTATCGAGGGGGGGCATAGGCCAAGAGACCCAGTACTTC. This gives the protein CASSLSRGGIGQETQYF.

The chain has TRBV19 and TRBJ1-6; no clear D. Germline lookup yields CDR1 LNHDA and CDR2 SQIVND (reference sequence). The CDR3 length is 13 residues. Trimming removed 5 bases at V and 9 bases at J, with 11 bases between. The DNA of the CDR3 is TGTGCCAGTAGTCGGGCGGATGGTTCACCCCTCCACTTT. Protein sequence: CASSRADGSPLHF. The full variable domain, completed using reference TRBV19 and TRBJ1-6, is DGGITQSPKYLFRKEGQNVTLSCEQNLNHDAMYWYRQDPGQGLRLIYYSQIVNDFQKGDIAEGYSVSREKKESFPLTVTSAQKNPTAFYLCASSRADGSPLHFGNGTRLTVT.

This chain links TRBV12-3 or TRBV12-4 with TRBJ2-1, with D uncertain. The CDR3 consists of 9 residues. The germline V and J ends were trimmed by 8 bases and 10 bases, with 6 bases remaining between them. Written as DNA, the CDR3 is TGTGCCAGCGGACGGGAGCAGTTCTTC. This codes for CASGREQFF.

This chain uses TRBV10-1 with TRBJ2-3, with a weak D call TRBD2 (5 bases). With 5 bases removed from V and 4 bases from J, the gap between germline ends came to 19 bases. This CDR3 is built from 16 residues. In germline, CDR1 is WNHNN, CDR2 SYGVQD (reference sequence). The CDR3 DNA follows: TGCGCCAGCAGTAGCGGACGGCCGCCCGGAGCAGATACGCAGTATTTT. Translating it yields CASSSGRPPGADTQYF.

The V gene is TRBV20-1, the J gene TRBJ2-3; 9 positions match TRBD2. This CDR3 comprises 16 residues. From germline, CDR1 is DFQATT and CDR2 SNEGSKA (reference sequence). V shed 0 bases and J 4 bases; nucleotides not matched to a gene: 8. The CDR3 DNA reads TGCAGTGCTAGAGATGAGGGCGGGGGGGCCGCAGATACGCAGTATTTT. Translation gives CSARDEGGGAADTQYF.

The genes are TRBV5-1 and TRBJ2-5; no reliable D call. V shed 0 bases and J shed 2 bases, with 14 bases lying between them. The CDR3 contains 16 residues. Per germline, CDR1 SGHRS and CDR2 YFSETQ. The CDR3 loop reads CASSLVRQSIQETQYF. The CDR3, as DNA: TGCGCCAGCAGCTTGGTTCGGCAGAGTATACAAGAGACCCAGTACTTC.

Note on this clonotype: Its ends do not fully match the called genes, so a read error is possible. This rearrangement joins TRBV3-1 to TRBJ2-5, with D tentatively TRBD2 (5 bases). This CDR3 region has 16 residues. Germline CDR1 is LGHDT and CDR2 is YNNKEL (reference sequence). CDR3 nucleotides: TGTGCCAGCAGCCGTAGCCCCCGGGATTACCAAGGGACCCAGTACTTC. Protein sequence: CASSRSPRDYQGTQYF.

This clonotype was seen only a few times. This rearrangement joins TRBV6-2 or TRBV6-3 to TRBJ1-5, with unresolved D. Trimming removed 8 bases from V and 6 bases from J, with 11 bases in between. Germline CDR1 MNHEY, CDR2 SVGEGT. This CDR3 comprises 12 residues. CDR3 DNA sequence: TGTGCCAGCCGCGAGAACGGTCAGCCCCAGCATTTT. Protein sequence: CASRENGQPQHF.

This chain joins TRBV3-1 and TRBJ2-1; D is ambiguous. Trimming shortened V by 4 bases and J by 9 bases, and 13 bases separated the two germline ends. The V gene's germline CDR1 is LGHDT and CDR2 YNNKEL (reference sequence). This CDR3 region has 13 residues. The CDR3 nucleotides read TGTGCCAGCAGCCCGGCTGGAAAGGGTGAGCAGTTCTTC. This gives the protein CASSPAGKGEQFF.

This clonotype was found many times. V gene TRBV20-1 combines with J gene TRBJ1-2, with D possibly TRBD1 on 6 matching bases. The germline gives CDR1 DFQATT, CDR2 SNEGSKA (reference sequence). The CDR3 is made up of 16 amino acids. V was pared by 1 base and J by 0 bases, with 15 bases between. In nucleotides, the CDR3 is TGCAGTGCTAGAGGGGGTCGGGGGGCAGCTAACTATGGCTACACCTTC. Translated: CSARGGRGAANYGYTF.

Here the CDR3 DNA reads TGTGCCAGCACCGTCGGGGGTAGCACAGATACGCAGTATTTT. Protein sequence: CASTVGGSTDTQYF. The chain employs TRBV7-2 and TRBJ2-3; D is possibly TRBD2 (6 bases). Germline assignment: CDR1 SGHTA and CDR2 FQGNSA. V lost 7 bases, J lost 0 bases, and 11 bases lay in between. This CDR3 is 14 amino acids long.

About this clonotype: A much more abundant neighbour one base away suggests this may be a read error. The rearrangement joins TRBV6-2 or TRBV6-3 to TRBJ1-5, with 9 positions matching TRBD1. J was trimmed by 6 bases and V by 5 bases; bases with no gene match: 2. Germline CDR1 is MNHEY and CDR2 is SVGEGT. The CDR3 has 13 residues. The CDR3 here is CASSGDRVQPQHF. The DNA for the CDR3 is TGTGCCAGCAGTGGGGACAGGGTTCAGCCCCAGCATTTT.

V usage is TRBV6-2 or TRBV6-3 and J usage is TRBJ2-3, with 8 nucleotides matching TRBD2. CDR1 and CDR2 from the germline V gene are MNHEY and SVGEGT. CDR3 size: 14 residues. With V trimmed by 6 bases and J by 3 bases, 5 bases remained unmatched. Written as DNA, the CDR3 is TGTGCCAGCAGCCCCGGGAGGGTGACAGATACGCAGTATTTT. Translating it yields CASSPGRVTDTQYF.

This clonotype was seen a few times. The gene calls are TRBV6-2 or TRBV6-3 and TRBJ2-1; D may be TRBD1 or TRBD2 (5 bases each). Matching the DNA end better, TRBJ2-7 makes the J call doubtful. The CDR3 sequence is 17 residues long. The germline CDR1 and CDR2 sequences are MNHEY and SVGEGT. The CDR3 DNA follows: TGTGCCAGCACCCCGAATCTTGAGGGGTTATCCTACAATGAGCAGTACTTC. Amino acid sequence: CASTPNLEGLSYNEQYF.

This clonotype was observed a handful of times. The V call is TRBV28, the J call TRBJ2-7; the match to TRBD1 covers 9 bases. Germline-derived CDR1 and CDR2 are MDHEN and SYDVKM. The CDR3 has 15 residues. The V gene end was trimmed by 5 bases and the J gene end by 2 bases; junction bases not matched to a gene: 7. DNA for the CDR3: TGTGCCAGCAGTCCTCAACGACAGGGGGCCTACGAGCAGTACTTC. This translates into CASSPQRQGAYEQYF.

The chain links TRBV15 to TRBJ2-1; TRBD2 agrees at 10 bases. V was clipped by 0 bases and J by 0 bases; unmatched bases: 11. The germline CDR1 and CDR2 sequences are LNHNV and YYDKDF (reference sequence). This CDR3 comprises 20 residues. The CDR3 is CATSRDALAGVLSSYNEQFF. The DNA for the CDR3 is TGTGCCACCAGCAGAGATGCCCTAGCGGGGGTCTTAAGCTCCTACAATGAGCAGTTCTTC.

This clonotype was recorded many times. V usage is TRBV10-3 and J usage is TRBJ2-1, with D perhaps being TRBD1 or TRBD2 (6 bases each). Germline V gives CDR1 ENHRY, CDR2 SYGVKD. This CDR3 has 15 residues. Trimming removed 8 bases at V and 2 bases at J, with 16 bases between. The CDR3 DNA sequence: TGTGCCATCGGGAGGAGGGGGAGTACCTACAATGAGCAGTTCTTC. Protein product: CAIGRRGSTYNEQFF.

This clonotype occurred a few times. The chain recombines TRBV6-2 or TRBV6-3 with TRBJ2-5, with D perhaps TRBD1 or TRBD2 (6 bases each). With 6 bases removed from V and 3 bases from J, the gap between germline ends came to 20 bases. This CDR3 is built from 16 residues. Germline assignment: CDR1 MNHEY and CDR2 SVGEGT. CDR3 in amino acids: CASSSLRGGLKETQYF. DNA for the CDR3: TGTGCCAGCAGCTCACTCAGGGGAGGTCTTAAAGAGACCCAGTACTTC.

This clonotype was seen ten or more times. The chain is built from TRBV12-3 or TRBV12-4 and TRBJ2-1, with a possible D match to TRBD2 (5 bases). The length of the CDR3 is 14 residues. V was pared by 1 base and J by 5 bases, with 9 bases between. The CDR3 loop is CASSLVFGNNEQFF. Written as DNA, the CDR3 is TGTGCCAGCAGTTTAGTATTCGGGAACAATGAGCAGTTCTTC.